This record looks at one T cell receptor (beta chain) sequence and its context. The sample comes from a study of OX40 agonist ivuxolimab in advanced cancers. Study as a whole: Having had anti-PD-1, anti-PD-L1 or anti-CTLA-4 therapy before was allowed, and approximately 40% had some.

Some clones are missing from TCRdb's copy, which holds only in-frame ones; the method was immunoSEQ multiplex PCR. In the table there are 100,000 or so clones, roughly 94% of which are singletons. CDR1 KGHSH and CDR2 LQKENI come from the germline V gene. Trimming removed 2 bases at V and 4 bases at J, with 11 bases between. This CDR3 comprises 14 residues. The rearrangement links TRBV18 to TRBJ1-1, with D uncertain. The clonotype comes from an adult with an advanced solid tumor such as melanoma, head and neck, liver or kidney cancer. Sample: CD4+ or CD8+ T cells sorted from blood, taken in a trial of the OX40 agonist ivuxolimab. CDR3 sequence reads: CASSPGSARTEAFF. The CDR3 DNA reads TGTGCCAGCTCACCAGGGAGCGCCCGCACTGAAGCTTTCTTT.